This T cell receptor beta chain was obtained from a study of CD8+CD57+ T cells in acquired aplastic anemia. Background on the study: Sorting CD4+ and CD8+ cells gave DNA averaging approximately 3 ug. CD4+ cells from healthy donors averaged about 9.8 million reads. Study-wide results and limits: CD8+ Simpson's diversity in patients was not significantly different from that in controls. Patients had twenty-nine CD8+ CDR3 sequences in common with controls (the shared set).

The use of genomic DNA as template underpinned the TCR beta VDJ and CDR3 profiling. TCRdb analysed the reads with MiXCR anew, one entry per CDR3 protein. Seen here are roughly 420,000 distinct CDR3 sequences, 55% to 75% observed once, and the top ten hold less than 4%. Germline CDR1 and CDR2: LNHDA and SQIVND (reference sequence). The CDR3 runs 13 residues. As regards this clonotype: Its antigen is not known. At one end, the junction sequence differs from germline, possibly due to a read error.

The sample consisted of sorted CD4+, CD8+, or CD8+CD57+ T cells (not recorded which) from PBMCs. The rearrangement links TRBV19 to TRBJ1-5; D might be TRBD1 (5 bases). This receptor was obtained from a human donor in good health, serving as a control. The CDR3 reads CASSPGGNSPHHF. The CDR3 nucleotides read TGTGCCAGTAGTCCGGGGGGGAATTCACCCCACCATTTT.